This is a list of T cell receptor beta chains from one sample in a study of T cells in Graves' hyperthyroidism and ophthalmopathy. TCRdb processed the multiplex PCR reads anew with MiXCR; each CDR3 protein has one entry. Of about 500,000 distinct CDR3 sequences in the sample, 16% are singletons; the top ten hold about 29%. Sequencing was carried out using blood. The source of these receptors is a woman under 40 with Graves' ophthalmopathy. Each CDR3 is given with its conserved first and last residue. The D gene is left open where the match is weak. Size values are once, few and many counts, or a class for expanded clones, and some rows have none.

CDR3nt: TGCGCCAGCAGCTTGTTCACGGGACAGGATACCTACAATGAGCAGTTCTTC
CDR3aa: CASSLFTGQDTYNEQFF
j_gene: TRBJ2-1
v_gene: TRBV5-1
d_gene: TRBD1
abundance: few

CDR3nt: TGTGCCAGCAGCATTAGCGGGAGTCCCTACGAGCAGTACTTC
CDR3aa: CASSISGSPYEQYF
j_gene: TRBJ2-7
v_gene: TRBV7-8
d_gene: TRBD2
abundance: many

CDR3nt: TGTGCCAGCAGACAAAGCGGGAGTGTTTATATCGAGCAGTACTTC
CDR3aa: CASRQSGSVYIEQYF
j_gene: TRBJ2-7
v_gene: TRBV28
d_gene: TRBD2
abundance: many

CDR3nt: TGCAGCGTTGAGATGGGACAGACAGGCGTGAACACTGAAGCTTTCTTT
CDR3aa: CSVEMGQTGVNTEAFF
j_gene: TRBJ1-1
v_gene: TRBV29-1
d_gene: TRBD1
abundance: many

CDR3nt: TGTGCCAGCAGCCTAGGCGATGAGCAGTTCTTC
CDR3aa: CASSLGDEQFF
j_gene: TRBJ2-1
v_gene: TRBV18
d_gene: -
abundance: many

CDR3nt: TGTGCCAGCAGCCCCCCGAGGGCAGGGATGAACACTGAAGCTTTCTTT
CDR3aa: CASSPPRAGMNTEAFF
j_gene: TRBJ1-1
v_gene: TRBV28
d_gene: -
abundance: many

CDR3nt: TGTGCCTGGAGAGGAAACGAACGTCACACCTTC
CDR3aa: CAWRGNERHTF
j_gene: TRBJ1-2
v_gene: TRBV30
d_gene: -
abundance: many

CDR3nt: TGTGCCAGCAGCCAACCAGGGGACAGGGTCTACAATGAGCAGTTCTTC
CDR3aa: CASSQPGDRVYNEQFF
j_gene: TRBJ2-1
v_gene: TRBV12-3/TRBV12-4
d_gene: TRBD1
abundance: -

CDR3nt: TGTGCCAGCTTGGTCCAAGAGACCCAGTACTTC
CDR3aa: CASLVQETQYF
j_gene: TRBJ2-5
v_gene: TRBV2
d_gene: -
abundance: many

CDR3nt: TGCGCCAGCAGCCGGGGACAGGGTGGGTCCTACGAGCAGTACTTC
CDR3aa: CASSRGQGGSYEQYF
j_gene: TRBJ2-7
v_gene: TRBV4-3
d_gene: TRBD1
abundance: many

CDR3nt: TGTGCCAGCAGCGTGCTAAGGGACGAGCAGTACTTC
CDR3aa: CASSVLRDEQYF
j_gene: TRBJ2-7
v_gene: TRBV28
d_gene: -
abundance: many

CDR3nt: TGTGCCAGCAACGACAGGGGGGCGAACTACGAGCAGTACTTC
CDR3aa: CASNDRGANYEQYF
j_gene: TRBJ2-7
v_gene: TRBV3-1
d_gene: TRBD1
abundance: many

CDR3nt: TGTGCCAGCAGGAGACAGGGGGCTGGCCAAGAGACCCAGTACTTC
CDR3aa: CASRRQGAGQETQYF
j_gene: TRBJ2-5
v_gene: TRBV28
d_gene: TRBD1
abundance: -

CDR3nt: TGTGCCAGCAGTTTAGCGTTTGGGGCCCTCGAGCAGTACTTC
CDR3aa: CASSLAFGALEQYF
j_gene: TRBJ2-7
v_gene: TRBV12-3/TRBV12-4
d_gene: -
abundance: many

CDR3nt: TGTGCCAGCAGTTTTATGGGCGGGATGCCAGATACGCAGTATTTT
CDR3aa: CASSFMGGMPDTQYF
j_gene: TRBJ2-3
v_gene: TRBV27
d_gene: -
abundance: -

CDR3nt: TGTGCCAGCAGCTTAGGATCAGGGGGATATGAGACCCAGTACTTC
CDR3aa: CASSLGSGGYETQYF
j_gene: TRBJ2-5
v_gene: TRBV11-3
d_gene: TRBD1
abundance: few

CDR3nt: TGTGCCAGCAGTCCGACAGGAGTTGTGAGTCGACCCCTCCACTTT
CDR3aa: CASSPTGVVSRPLHF
j_gene: TRBJ1-6
v_gene: TRBV28
d_gene: -
abundance: -

CDR3nt: TGTGCCAGCAGCCCTCAAGGGGCCGCCAATGAGCAGTTCTTC
CDR3aa: CASSPQGAANEQFF
j_gene: TRBJ2-1
v_gene: TRBV7-8
d_gene: -
abundance: many

CDR3nt: TGTGCCAGCTCACCACCGGGAGCGCGCTACACCTTC
CDR3aa: CASSPPGARYTF
j_gene: TRBJ1-2
v_gene: TRBV18
d_gene: -
abundance: many

CDR3nt: TGCGCCAGCAGCCAAGAGCCTAGCCGGGCAGATACGCAGTATTTT
CDR3aa: CASSQEPSRADTQYF
j_gene: TRBJ2-3
v_gene: TRBV4-1
d_gene: -
abundance: few

CDR3nt: TGTGCCAGCAGCCTCCGGGACGTTCAAGAGACCCAGTACTTC
CDR3aa: CASSLRDVQETQYF
j_gene: TRBJ2-5
v_gene: TRBV3-1
d_gene: -
abundance: many

CDR3nt: TGTGCCAGCGTGCAGCTACTTAATGAAAAACTGTTTTTT
CDR3aa: CASVQLLNEKLFF
j_gene: TRBJ1-4
v_gene: TRBV28
d_gene: -
abundance: few

CDR3nt: TGTGCCAGCAGACGCAGGGGGTCAGACCAGCCCCAGCATTTT
CDR3aa: CASRRRGSDQPQHF
j_gene: TRBJ1-5
v_gene: TRBV6-2/TRBV6-3
d_gene: TRBD1
abundance: many

CDR3nt: TGCAGCGTTGAGGGGGGGACAGATACGCAGTATTTT
CDR3aa: CSVEGGTDTQYF
j_gene: TRBJ2-3
v_gene: TRBV29-1
d_gene: TRBD2
abundance: many

CDR3nt: TGCAGCACCGACGGGACAGGGGTTTTCTCTGGGTCGAAAGAGACCCAGTACTTC
CDR3aa: CSTDGTGVFSGSKETQYF
j_gene: TRBJ2-5
v_gene: TRBV29-1
d_gene: TRBD1
abundance: many

CDR3nt: TGCAGCGTTGTAGGACGGTTCCAAGAGACCCAGTACTTC
CDR3aa: CSVVGRFQETQYF
j_gene: TRBJ2-5
v_gene: TRBV29-1
d_gene: -
abundance: -

CDR3nt: TGTGCCAGCAGCGGCTCCCGGGACAGGGATAGGACCGGGGAGCTGTTTTTT
CDR3aa: CASSGSRDRDRTGELFF
j_gene: TRBJ2-2
v_gene: TRBV9
d_gene: TRBD1
abundance: -

CDR3nt: TGTGCCAGCAGCCCCCCCCAGGGTGCTGGGGATACGCAGTATTTT
CDR3aa: CASSPPQGAGDTQYF
j_gene: TRBJ2-3
v_gene: TRBV3-2
d_gene: -
abundance: few

CDR3nt: TGCGCCAGCAGCCAGGAATCGGACGCTTACAATGAGCAGTTCTTC
CDR3aa: CASSQESDAYNEQFF
j_gene: TRBJ2-1
v_gene: TRBV4-3
d_gene: -
abundance: few